This is a list of T cell receptor beta chains from one sample in a study of blood T cell repertoires in COVID-19. The assay was immunoSEQ multiplex PCR, and TCRdb's table has in-frame clones only and misses some. The table shows under 300,000 clones, with about 90% occurring only once. Sequences were obtained from peripheral blood. These receptors all come from a middle-aged woman with acute or convalescent COVID-19. Both conserved end residues are part of each CDR3. A D gene is named only where the DNA matches it firmly. Size is omitted from some rows. Given values are once, few, many or a class for expanded clones.

TGTGCCAGCAGCCAAGGGACTAGCGGGAGGAACACCGGGGAGCTGTTTTTT	CASSQGTSGRNTGELFF	TRBD2	TRBJ2-2	TRBV13	NA
TGTGCCAGCAGCCCCGGGACTAGCGGGGCACATAGAGGGACCCAGTACTTC	CASSPGTSGAHRGTQYF	TRBD2	TRBJ2-5	TRBV5-4	NA
TGTGCCAGCAGCGTAAACCCGATAGATTCGTATGGCTACACCTTC	CASSVNPIDSYGYTF	NA	TRBJ1-2	TRBV9	NA
TGTGCCAGCAGCTCAGCGGGGGCCTCCTCTGGAAACACCATATATTTT	CASSSAGASSGNTIYF	NA	TRBJ1-3	TRBV13	NA
TGTGCCAGCAGACCATTGGGGAGAGCTAATGAAAAACTGTTTTTT	CASRPLGRANEKLFF	NA	TRBJ1-4	TRBV6-5	NA
TGCACCAGCAGCCAAGCCGGCGGGGAAAACACCGGGGAGCTGTTTTTT	CTSSQAGGENTGELFF	NA	TRBJ2-2	TRBV1	NA
TGTGCCAGCAGGCTGGCAGGCCTGAATGAAAAACTGTTTTTT	CASRLAGLNEKLFF	NA	TRBJ1-4	TRBV27	NA
TGTGCCAGCAGTCGACAGGGAAATGGCTACACCTTC	CASSRQGNGYTF	TRBD1	TRBJ1-2	TRBV6-5	once
TGCGCCAGCAGCCGCGGGGGGCGCGGCACCGGGGAGCTGTTTTTT	CASSRGGRGTGELFF	TRBD2	TRBJ2-2	TRBV4-1	NA
TGCGCCAGCGCTGGCTTTACTAGCGGGGGGGAAGAGACCCAGTACTTC	CASAGFTSGGEETQYF	TRBD2	TRBJ2-5	TRBV5-1	NA
TGTGCCAGCAGCAACAGGGGGGAAGAGACCCAGTACTTC	CASSNRGEETQYF	TRBD1	TRBJ2-5	TRBV5-4	NA
TGTGCCAGCAGCGGACTAGCGGTTAGCACAGATACGCAGTATTTT	CASSGLAVSTDTQYF	TRBD2	TRBJ2-3	TRBV2	NA
TGTGCCAGCGGGGGGGACACAGATACGCAGTATTTT	CASGGDTDTQYF	TRBD2	TRBJ2-3	TRBV6-6	few
TGTGCCAGCAGCTTGGGAGCGACAGGGACACAAGAGACCCAGTACTTC	CASSLGATGTQETQYF	TRBD1	TRBJ2-5	TRBV11-3	NA
TGTGCCAGCAGCCAATCGGCTAGCGGGGGCCCAGATACGCAGTATTTT	CASSQSASGGPDTQYF	TRBD2	TRBJ2-3	TRBV4-2	NA
TGTGCCAGCAGCTTAGCAGCGGGGGGTGAGCAGTTCTTC	CASSLAAGGEQFF	TRBD2	TRBJ2-1	TRBV7-2	NA
TGTGCCACCAGTTCGACAGCCTACAGTGAGCAGTTCTTC	CATSSTAYSEQFF	NA	TRBJ2-1	TRBV24-1	NA
TGTGCCACCGAACAGGGGTATAACACCGGGGAGCTGTTTTTT	CATEQGYNTGELFF	TRBD1	TRBJ2-2	TRBV9	NA
TGTGCCAGCAGTTTGACAGGGGGCGGAAACACTGAAGCTTTCTTT	CASSLTGGGNTEAFF	TRBD1	TRBJ1-1	TRBV2	NA
TGTGCTAGTGGTTCAGGACAGGGACAATCGGATACGCAGTATTTT	CASGSGQGQSDTQYF	TRBD1	TRBJ2-3	TRBV12-5	NA
TGCGCCAGCAGCTTGTCCAGGATAAACACCGGGGAGCTGTTTTTT	CASSLSRINTGELFF	NA	TRBJ2-2	TRBV5-1	NA
TGTGCCAGCAGCAAGCCCGAGGGTGAGAACACTGAAGCTTTCTTT	CASSKPEGENTEAFF	NA	TRBJ1-1	TRBV21-1	NA
TGTGCCAGCAGTGAAGACATTTCTCTCTCCACTGAAGCTTTCTTT	CASSEDISLSTEAFF	NA	TRBJ1-1	TRBV6-4	few
TGTGCCAGCAGCAAATGGTGGGAGGGCACTGAAGCTTTCTTT	CASSKWWEGTEAFF	NA	TRBJ1-1	TRBV21-1	NA
TGTGCCAGCAGCTCACGCCCGGGACTAGCCCCAGATACGCAGTATTTT	CASSSRPGLAPDTQYF	TRBD2	TRBJ2-3	TRBV11-2	NA
TGTGCCAGCAGCTTGAAATCTGGGCAGTCAGCCTATGGCTACACCTTC	CASSLKSGQSAYGYTF	NA	TRBJ1-2	TRBV5-4	NA
TGCGCCAGCAGCTTGGGAGGGACAGACCCTAGGTCCCAGTACTTC	CASSLGGTDPRSQYF	TRBD1	TRBJ2-5	TRBV5-1	NA
TGTGCCAGCAGTTTAGGGAAGCGGCAAAAACTGTTTTTT	CASSLGKRQKLFF	NA	TRBJ1-4	TRBV12-3/TRBV12-4	NA
TGCAGTGCTAGCGTTGATACGCAGTATTTT	CSASVDTQYF	NA	TRBJ2-3	TRBV20-1	NA
TGCGCCAGCAGCCAAGTGGGGGGTTCCTACAATGAGCAGTTCTTC	CASSQVGGSYNEQFF	NA	TRBJ2-1	TRBV4-1	NA
TGCGCCAGCCAGATGATAAATGAGCAGTTCTTC	CASQMINEQFF	NA	TRBJ2-1	TRBV5-1	NA
TGCGCCAGCAGCTTCCAGGGGAACACTGAAGCTTTCTTT	CASSFQGNTEAFF	NA	TRBJ1-1	TRBV5-1	NA
TGTGCCAGCAGCTTGCGGGCAGGGTATGGCTACACCTTC	CASSLRAGYGYTF	NA	TRBJ1-2	TRBV5-6	few
TGTGCCACCAGCAGAGAAGCTCCGGGTGGGGATACGCAGTATTTT	CATSREAPGGDTQYF	NA	TRBJ2-3	TRBV15	NA
TGCAGTGCTAGACAGAGACAGGAGCAGTTCTTC	CSARQRQEQFF	NA	TRBJ2-1	TRBV20-1	NA
TGTGCCAGCACGGGGGAAAGCAATGAGCAGTTCTTC	CASTGESNEQFF	NA	TRBJ2-1	TRBV2	NA
TGTGCCACGAGGACAGGGGATCAGCCCCAGCATTTT	CATRTGDQPQHF	TRBD1	TRBJ1-5	TRBV10-3	NA
TGTGCCAGCAGCTTAGCACCGGGACAGGGGGGAATCGGGACCCAGTACTTC	CASSLAPGQGGIGTQYF	TRBD1	TRBJ2-5	TRBV7-6	NA
TGTGCCATCAGTGAGGCGGGGGGGCGCGGAGAGACCCAGTACTTC	CAISEAGGRGETQYF	TRBD2	TRBJ2-5	TRBV10-3	NA
TGTGCCAGCAGCCAGGACAGGGTCGCTTTCTTT	CASSQDRVAFF	TRBD1	TRBJ1-1	TRBV6-5	NA
TGTGCCAGTAGTATCGGGACAGCTCCCAACTATGGCTACACCTTC	CASSIGTAPNYGYTF	TRBD1	TRBJ1-2	TRBV19	NA
TGTGCCAGCAGTGAAGCTTTGTGGGGGGATCGCAATCAGCCCCAGCATTTT	CASSEALWGDRNQPQHF	NA	TRBJ1-5	TRBV6-1	NA
TGTGCCATCAAGGGGGGGACAGATACGCAGTATTTT	CAIKGGTDTQYF	NA	TRBJ2-3	TRBV10-3	NA
TGTGCCAGCAGTGAGCAGGGTGCGTGGAACACTGAAGCTTTCTTT	CASSEQGAWNTEAFF	NA	TRBJ1-1	TRBV6-1	NA
TGTGCCAGCAGCGCACCGGGACTAGCAGGAGCAGATACGCAGTATTTT	CASSAPGLAGADTQYF	TRBD2	TRBJ2-3	TRBV9	NA
TGCGCCAGCAACTCCCAAGAGACCCAGTACTTC	CASNSQETQYF	NA	TRBJ2-5	TRBV5-1	NA
TGTGCCAGCAGTGGCCAGACGGGACAAGGTGGCTACACCTTC	CASSGQTGQGGYTF	NA	TRBJ1-2	TRBV6-4	NA
TGTGCCAGCAGTGATTCCGGGGGTCCGAAAAGGGGTGAAGCTTTCTTT	CASSDSGGPKRGEAFF	NA	TRBJ1-1	TRBV6-1	NA
TGTGCCAGCAGCTTATCTGGGGAGGGGACTGAAGCTTTCTTT	CASSLSGEGTEAFF	NA	TRBJ1-1	TRBV7-9	NA
TGTGCCAGCTCACCACCGCTTACTAGCGGGGGGGCCGTGTCTGAGCAGTTCTTC	CASSPPLTSGGAVSEQFF	TRBD2	TRBJ2-1	TRBV18	NA
TGTGCCAGCAGCCACGGGACAACGACCGGGGAGCTGTTTTTT	CASSHGTTTGELFF	NA	TRBJ2-2	TRBV7-9	NA
TGTGCCAGCAGCTTCGGAGATAATAGGCAGCCCCAGCATTTT	CASSFGDNRQPQHF	NA	TRBJ1-5	TRBV7-8	NA
TGTGCCAGTAGGGCGCAGGTTAGCAATCAGCCCCAGCATTTT	CASRAQVSNQPQHF	NA	TRBJ1-5	TRBV19	NA
TGTGCCAGCAGCTTAGGTTTCTCAGATAATTCACCCCTCCACTTT	CASSLGFSDNSPLHF	NA	TRBJ1-6	TRBV11-2	NA
TGCGCCAGCAGCACGGGACAGCTTTACAATGAGCAGTTCTTC	CASSTGQLYNEQFF	TRBD1	TRBJ2-1	TRBV5-1	NA
TGTGCCAGCAGTTTATCGAGTGGCGGGGGGCCAATTGGTGAGCAGTTCTTC	CASSLSSGGGPIGEQFF	TRBD2	TRBJ2-1	TRBV27	NA
TGTGCCAGCAGCCAAGAAAGGCTAGCGGGTACAGATACGCAGTATTTT	CASSQERLAGTDTQYF	TRBD2	TRBJ2-3	TRBV3-1/TRBV3-2	NA
TGCGCCAGCAGCCAGACCCCCCTAGCACCAGATACGCAGTATTTT	CASSQTPLAPDTQYF	NA	TRBJ2-3	TRBV4-1	NA
TGTGCCAGCAGCTTAGGTCCTTCTGGGGCCAACGTCCTGACTTTC	CASSLGPSGANVLTF	NA	TRBJ2-6	TRBV11-2	NA